This T cell receptor beta chain was identified during a study of technical replicates of blood from several donors. Germline values: CDR1 MNHEY, CDR2 SVGAGI. Losses at the gene ends were 2 bases for V and 4 bases for J; bases not matched to a gene: 7. CDR3 length equals 15 residues. Assay used: immunoSEQ multiplex PCR; TCRdb lists only in-frame clones, some missing. Among about 82,000 clones listed, approximately 94% were seen once. The TCR originated in a human donor in good health. The sample taken for sequencing was T cells isolated from PBMCs. This chain links TRBV6-5 with TRBJ1-1, with 7 bases identical to TRBD1. In DNA form, the CDR3 reads TGTGCCAGCAGTTACGACAGGGATTTGTTCACTGAAGCTTTCTTT. It encodes CASSYDRDLFTEAFF.